This TCR beta chain was identified in a study of blood T cells in healthy people across ages. General study findings and limits: Unsorted PBMC material precluded a definitive naive versus antigen-experienced comparison.

This clonotype was seen only a few times. Its antigen is undetermined. Ranging in age from about 6 to 100, the donors were healthy Caucasian individuals from Russia. Each sample yielded at least 6 micrograms of PBMC total RNA. A second PCR of about 7 to 12 cycles used a sample-barcoded 5' primer and a J-beta primer mix. Each cDNA molecule, via a template-switch adaptor with 12 random nucleotides, was tagged. MiXCR was run by TCRdb on the 5' RACE reads, yielding one entry per CDR3 protein. The repertoire includes about 900,000 distinct CDR3 sequences, 45% to 50% of them detected once, and around 15% sits in the top ten. Specimen: blood. This receptor was identified in a man aged 25 to 40 in good health.

The CDR3 nucleotides are TGTGCCAGCAGCCAAGATACGGCAGGGAACACTGAAGCTTTCTTT. Translated: CASSQDTAGNTEAFF. This rearrangement joins TRBV3-1 to TRBJ1-1, with D unclear. There are 15 residues in the CDR3. Trimming cost V 0 bases and J 1 base, with 9 bases left between them. CDR1 and CDR2 (germline): LGHDT, YNNKEL (reference sequence).